The 16 T cell receptor beta chains reported below all come from one sample, sequenced in a study of identical twins. Using its own MiXCR run on the 5' RACE reads, TCRdb lists one record per CDR3 protein. Altogether nearly 900,000 distinct CDR3 sequences are present, approximately 13% being singletons, with the ten largest covering around 1.5%. Separately, the same data were catalogued under a study of yellow fever vaccine responses in identical twins.

Sequenced sample: PBMCs. These receptors all come from a woman aged 18-30 years in good health.

Of note for this clonotype: The DNA is left out, because the CDR3 cannot be placed on it with certainty; the CDR3 is given as TCRdb lists it. This chain connects TRBV3-1 to TRBJ2-2; TRBD1, the table's D call, lacks a check against the DNA. The CDR3 totals 18 residues, both ends included. Germline V gene sequence: CDR1 LGHDT, CDR2 YNNKEL (reference sequence). The CDR3 here is CASSQSALGQGPPGSCFF.

This clonotype has just a few counts. The CDR3 DNA reads TGCGCCAGCAGCTTGTCCGGGACAGGGGTTCATGAGCAGTTCTTC. This codes for CASSLSGTGVHEQFF. The chain couples TRBV5-1 to TRBJ2-1, with 10 bases fitting TRBD1. This CDR3 has 15 amino acids. With V trimmed by 1 base and J by 8 bases, 6 bases remained unmatched. CDR1 is SGHRS and CDR2 is YFSETQ in the germline V gene.

This chain links TRBV20-1 with TRBJ2-7; tentative D call: TRBD2 (6 bases). CDR1 is DFQATT and CDR2 is SNEGSKA in the germline V gene (reference sequence). The length of the CDR3 is 14 residues. V was shortened by 4 bases and J by 0 bases, with 13 bases between the two germline ends. Here the CDR3 reads CSATWRESSYEQYV. In DNA form, the CDR3 reads TGCAGTGCTACGTGGCGGGAAAGCTCCTACGAGCAGTACGTC.

This clonotype was seen a handful of times. The chain links TRBV10-3 to TRBJ1-5; the D gene is possibly TRBD1 (6 bases). Between the trimmed V and J ends, which lost 2 bases and 7 bases, there was a span of 12 bases. Germline V gene data show CDR1 as ENHRY and CDR2 as SYGVKD. The CDR3 sequence is 14 residues long. CDR3 nucleotide sequence: TGTGCCATCAGTGAGGGACAGCAGGGGCAGCCCCAGCATTTT. Protein product: CAISEGQQGQPQHF.

Only a few counts were recorded for this clonotype. This sequence joins TRBV6-1 and TRBJ2-2; D perhaps matches TRBD1 (5 bases). Germline V gene lookup returns CDR1 MNHNS and CDR2 SASEGT. Trimming pared 6 bases from V and 1 base from J, leaving 9 bases between. The CDR3 spans 14 residues. The CDR3 is CASRTQGNTGELFF. The CDR3 DNA follows: TGTGCCAGCAGAACCCAGGGGAACACCGGGGAGCTGTTTTTT.

This clonotype was counted between two and nine times. The gene calls are TRBV12-3 or TRBV12-4 and TRBJ2-7; TRBD2 matches 9 bases. The trim removed 4 bases at V and 1 base at J, leaving 5 bases unmatched. The CDR3 runs to 15 residues. CDR3 loop: CASSYRLAASYEQYF. The DNA for the CDR3 is TGTGCCAGCAGTTATCGACTAGCGGCATCCTACGAGCAGTACTTC.

A few counts support this clonotype. J is TRBJ2-7 and V is TRBV20-1; 7 bases are a match to TRBD1. Germline lookup yields CDR1 DFQATT and CDR2 SNEGSKA (reference sequence). This CDR3 comprises 13 residues. V lost 7 bases to trimming and J lost 1 base; unmatched junction nucleotides: 7. CDR3 protein: CSGTGQQSYEQYF. The CDR3 nucleotides read TGCAGTGGCACGGGACAGCAGTCCTACGAGCAGTACTTC.

The chain carries TRBV4-1 and TRBJ2-3; possible D gene TRBD1, 5 bases. Germline V gene data show CDR1 as MGHRA and CDR2 as YSYEKL. Trimming cost V 1 base and J 4 bases, with 15 bases left between them. The CDR3 runs 16 residues. The DNA for the CDR3 is TGCGCCAGCAGCCAAGCGGCCCAGGGTTCCTCAGATACGCAGTATTTT. Encoded protein: CASSQAAQGSSDTQYF.

This clonotype was seen many times. J is TRBJ1-4 and V is TRBV29-1, with 8 bases aligning to TRBD1. In germline, CDR1 is SQVTM, CDR2 ANQGSEA. The CDR3 extends over 14 amino acids. The J segment lost 8 bases and the V segment lost 4 bases, leaving 9 bases of the junction unmatched. The CDR3 DNA reads TGCAGCGTTGCTACAGGGGGTAAAGTGGAAAAACTGTTTTTT. This codes for CSVATGGKVEKLFF.

The table lists this clonotype with many counts. The chain recombines TRBV12-3 or TRBV12-4 with TRBJ2-1, with D possibly matching TRBD2 (5 bases). This CDR3 has 14 residues. Trimming shortened V by 10 bases and J by 1 base, and 14 bases separated the two germline ends. CDR3 sequence reads: CATGFFESYNEQFF. CDR3 nucleotide sequence: TGTGCCACGGGGTTTTTTGAATCCTACAATGAGCAGTTCTTC.

This chain connects TRBV12-3 or TRBV12-4 to TRBJ2-3; 8 bases line up with TRBD2. The J segment lost 6 bases and the V segment lost 6 bases, leaving 14 bases of the junction unmatched. The CDR3 runs 16 residues. CDR3 DNA sequence: TGTGCCAGCAGCCCGGTGAGCGGGAGTCGAATTGATACGCAGTATTTT. Its translation is CASSPVSGSRIDTQYF.

This clonotype was detected a few times. The J gene is TRBJ1-3, the V gene TRBV3-1; no definite D call. Trimming took 0 bases from V and 2 from J, leaving 14 bases between them. The CDR3 sequence is 17 residues long. Looked up from germline, CDR1 is LGHDT and CDR2 is YNNKEL (reference sequence). The CDR3 sequence is CASSQDPQKPPGNTIYF. For the CDR3, the DNA is TGTGCCAGCAGCCAAGACCCCCAGAAACCTCCTGGAAACACCATATATTTT.

A few counts support this clonotype. The chain is built from TRBV12-3 or TRBV12-4 and TRBJ2-7, with a possible D match to TRBD1 (5 bases). This CDR3 has 15 amino acids. The V gene lost 2 bases and the J gene lost 1 base, with 12 bases spanning the gap. DNA of the CDR3: TGTGCCAGCAGTTTACAGGGTGCAATGTCCTACGAGCAGTACTTC. Protein product: CASSLQGAMSYEQYF.

The J gene is TRBJ2-1, the V gene TRBV7-8, with 13 bases lining up with TRBD2. V gave up 5 bases and J gave up 7 bases; unmatched junction bases: 8. CDR1 is SGHVS and CDR2 is FQNEAQ in the germline V gene. The CDR3 totals 16 residues. CDR3 coding DNA: TGTGCCAGCAGCCCAATTCCGGGACTAGCGGGAAATGAGCAGTTCTTC. Amino acids: CASSPIPGLAGNEQFF.

The chain recombines TRBV12-3 or TRBV12-4 with TRBJ2-5, with 8 nucleotides matching TRBD1. The junction had 8 bases not matched to a gene; V was cut back by 5 bases and J by 3 bases. The CDR3 has 15 residues. CDR3 sequence: CASSPSGQAEETQYF. In DNA form, the CDR3 reads TGTGCCAGCAGTCCCTCGGGACAGGCTGAAGAGACCCAGTACTTC.

The V and J genes are TRBV25-1 and TRBJ2-5; tentative D call: TRBD2 (6 bases). The CDR3 totals 17 residues. Per the germline V gene, CDR1 is MGHDK and CDR2 is SYGVNS. The germline V and J ends were trimmed by 4 bases and 7 bases, with 25 bases remaining between them. CDR3: CASSGPMRLGGRGTQYF. The CDR3, as DNA: TGTGCCAGCAGTGGCCCGATGCGACTAGGAGGTCGGGGGACCCAGTACTTC.